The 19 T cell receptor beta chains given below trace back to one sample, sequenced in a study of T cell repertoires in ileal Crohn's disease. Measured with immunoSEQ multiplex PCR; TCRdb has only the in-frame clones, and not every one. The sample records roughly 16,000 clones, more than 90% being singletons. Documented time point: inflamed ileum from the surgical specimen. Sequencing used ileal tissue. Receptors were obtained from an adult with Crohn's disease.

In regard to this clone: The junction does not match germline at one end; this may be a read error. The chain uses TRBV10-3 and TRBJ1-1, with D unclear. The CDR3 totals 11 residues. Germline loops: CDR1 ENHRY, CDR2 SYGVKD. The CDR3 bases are TGTGCCAGCAGTTACTCGGGAGGGGCTTTCTTT. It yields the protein CASSYSGGAFF.

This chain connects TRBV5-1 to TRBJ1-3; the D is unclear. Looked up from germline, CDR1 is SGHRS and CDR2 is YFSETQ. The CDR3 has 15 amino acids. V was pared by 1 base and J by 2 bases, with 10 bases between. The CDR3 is CASSLNGGAGNTIYF. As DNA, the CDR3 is TGCGCCAGCAGCTTGAATGGTGGTGCTGGAAACACCATATATTTT. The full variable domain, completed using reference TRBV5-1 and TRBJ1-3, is KAGVTQTPRYLIKTRGQQVTLSCSPISGHRSVSWYQQTPGQGLQFLFEYFSETQRNKGNFPGRFSGRQFSNSRSEMNVSTLELGDSALYLCASSLNGGAGNTIYFGEGSWLTVV.

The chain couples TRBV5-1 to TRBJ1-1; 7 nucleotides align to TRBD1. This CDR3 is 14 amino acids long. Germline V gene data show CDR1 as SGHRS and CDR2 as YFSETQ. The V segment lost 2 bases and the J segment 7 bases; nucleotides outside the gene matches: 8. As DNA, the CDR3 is TGCGCCAGCAGCTTCCTAGACAGGGACGGTGAAGCTTTCTTT. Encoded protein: CASSFLDRDGEAFF.

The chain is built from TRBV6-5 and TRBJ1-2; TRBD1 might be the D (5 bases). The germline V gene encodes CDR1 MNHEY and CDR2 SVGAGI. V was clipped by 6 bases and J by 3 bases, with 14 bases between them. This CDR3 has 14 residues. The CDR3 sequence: CASRFQGSDYGYTF. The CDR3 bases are TGTGCCAGCAGGTTTCAGGGATCCGACTATGGCTACACCTTC.

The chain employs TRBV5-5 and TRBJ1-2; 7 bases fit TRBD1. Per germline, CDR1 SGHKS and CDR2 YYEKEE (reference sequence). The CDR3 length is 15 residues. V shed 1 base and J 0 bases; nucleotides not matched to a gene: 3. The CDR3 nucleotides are TGTGCCAGCAGCTTGCAACAGGGGCCTAACTATGGCTACACCTTC. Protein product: CASSLQQGPNYGYTF.

CDR3 bases: TGCGCCAGCAGCTGGACGACAGGGTCTGGAAACACCATATATTTT. It codes for CASSWTTGSGNTIYF. This chain links TRBV5-1 with TRBJ1-3; TRBD1 aligns across 7 bases. Germline loops: CDR1 SGHRS, CDR2 YFSETQ. The CDR3 spans 15 residues. V dropped 3 bases and J dropped 1; count of bases not matched to a gene: 4.

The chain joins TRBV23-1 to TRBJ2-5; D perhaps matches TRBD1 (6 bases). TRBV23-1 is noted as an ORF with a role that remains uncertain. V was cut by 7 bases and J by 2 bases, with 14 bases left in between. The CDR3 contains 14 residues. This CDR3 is CASTGTPVQETQYF. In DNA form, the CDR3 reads TGCGCCAGCACCGGGACACCTGTACAAGAGACCCAGTACTTC.

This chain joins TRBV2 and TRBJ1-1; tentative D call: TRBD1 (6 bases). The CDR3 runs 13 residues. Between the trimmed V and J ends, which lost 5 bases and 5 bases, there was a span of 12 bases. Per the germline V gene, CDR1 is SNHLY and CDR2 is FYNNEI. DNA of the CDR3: TGTGCCAGCAGTTCTACAGGGAAGACTGAAGCTTTCTTT. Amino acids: CASSSTGKTEAFF. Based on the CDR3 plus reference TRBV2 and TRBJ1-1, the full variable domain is EPEVTQTPSHQVTQMGQEVILRCVPISNHLYFYWYRQILGQKVEFLVSFYNNEISEKSEIFDDQFSVERPDGSNFTLKIRSTKLEDSAMYFCASSSTGKTEAFFGQGTRLTVV.

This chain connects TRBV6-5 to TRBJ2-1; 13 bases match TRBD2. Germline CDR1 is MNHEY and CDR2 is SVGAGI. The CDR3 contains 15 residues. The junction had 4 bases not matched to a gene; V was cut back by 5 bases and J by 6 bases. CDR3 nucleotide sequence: TGTGCCAGCAGTCCCGGGACTAGCGGGGCCAATGAGCAGTTCTTC. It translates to CASSPGTSGANEQFF.

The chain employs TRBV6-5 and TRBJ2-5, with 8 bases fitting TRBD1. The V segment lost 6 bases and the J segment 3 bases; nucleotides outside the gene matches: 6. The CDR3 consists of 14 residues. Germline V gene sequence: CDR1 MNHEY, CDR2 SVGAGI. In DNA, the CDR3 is TGTGCCAGCAGCTGGACAGGGTGGGAAGAGACCCAGTACTTC. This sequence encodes CASSWTGWEETQYF.

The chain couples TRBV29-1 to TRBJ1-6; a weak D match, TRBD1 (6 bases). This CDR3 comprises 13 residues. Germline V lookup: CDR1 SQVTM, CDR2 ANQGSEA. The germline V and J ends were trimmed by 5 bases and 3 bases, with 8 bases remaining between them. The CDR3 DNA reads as TGCAGCGTTCGGACAGTCTATAATTCACCCCTCCACTTT. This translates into CSVRTVYNSPLHF.

The DNA for the CDR3 is TGCGCCAGCAGCTGGGTCCAGGGCGGGGAGCTGTTTTTT. Protein: CASSWVQGGELFF. V and J are TRBV5-1 and TRBJ2-2; tentative D call: TRBD1 (5 bases). CDR1 is SGHRS and CDR2 is YFSETQ in the germline V gene. Trimming took 3 bases from V and 7 from J, leaving 10 bases between them. This CDR3 is built from 13 residues.

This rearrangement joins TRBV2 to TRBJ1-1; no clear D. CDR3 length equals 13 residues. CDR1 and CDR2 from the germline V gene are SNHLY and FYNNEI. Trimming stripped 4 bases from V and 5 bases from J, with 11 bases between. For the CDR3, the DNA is TGTGCCAGCAGTGCCCATCTAGATACTGAAGCTTTCTTT. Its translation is CASSAHLDTEAFF.

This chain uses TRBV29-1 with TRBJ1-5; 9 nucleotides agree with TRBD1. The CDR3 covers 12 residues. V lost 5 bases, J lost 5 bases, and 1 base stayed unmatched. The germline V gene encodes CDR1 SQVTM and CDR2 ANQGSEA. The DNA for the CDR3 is TGCAGCGTTCGGACAGGGGATCAGCCCCAGCATTTT. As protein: CSVRTGDQPQHF.

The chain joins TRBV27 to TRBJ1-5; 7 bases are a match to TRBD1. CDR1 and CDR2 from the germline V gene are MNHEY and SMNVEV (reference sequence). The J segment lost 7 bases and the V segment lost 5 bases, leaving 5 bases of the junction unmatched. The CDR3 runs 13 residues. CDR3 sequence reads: CASSAGGGQPQHF. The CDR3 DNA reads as TGTGCCAGCAGTGCAGGGGGTGGCCAGCCCCAGCATTTT.

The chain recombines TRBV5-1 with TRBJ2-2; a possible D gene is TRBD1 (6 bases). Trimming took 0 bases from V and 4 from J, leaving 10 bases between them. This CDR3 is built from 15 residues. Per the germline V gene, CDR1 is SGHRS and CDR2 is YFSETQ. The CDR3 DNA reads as TGCGCCAGCAGCTTGGTGGGGGCCGGCACCGGGGAGCTGTTTTTT. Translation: CASSLVGAGTGELFF.

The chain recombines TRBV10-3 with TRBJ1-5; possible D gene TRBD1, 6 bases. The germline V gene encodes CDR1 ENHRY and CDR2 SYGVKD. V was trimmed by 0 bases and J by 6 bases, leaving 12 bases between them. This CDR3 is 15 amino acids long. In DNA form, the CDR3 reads TGTGCCATCAGTGAGTCGAGCAGGGGACTTCAGCCCCAGCATTTT. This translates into CAISESSRGLQPQHF.

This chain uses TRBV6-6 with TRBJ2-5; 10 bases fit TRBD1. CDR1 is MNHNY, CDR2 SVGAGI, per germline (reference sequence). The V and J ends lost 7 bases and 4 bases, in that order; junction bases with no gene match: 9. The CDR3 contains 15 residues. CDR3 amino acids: CASNDRDRGAETQYF. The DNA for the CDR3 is TGTGCCAGCAACGATCGGGACAGGGGAGCAGAGACCCAGTACTTC.

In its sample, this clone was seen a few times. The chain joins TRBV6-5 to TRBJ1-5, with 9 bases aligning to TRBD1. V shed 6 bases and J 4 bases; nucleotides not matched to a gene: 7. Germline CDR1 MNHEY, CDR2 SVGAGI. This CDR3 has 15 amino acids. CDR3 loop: CASRLAGTGNQPQHF. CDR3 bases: TGTGCCAGCAGACTTGCCGGGACAGGGAATCAGCCCCAGCATTTT.